This passage covers 14 T cell receptor beta chains from one sample sequenced in a study of somatic mutations in cytotoxic T cells in rheumatoid arthritis. Profiled with immunoSEQ multiplex PCR; TCRdb holds only in-frame clones, not every one. Among some 4,300 clones listed, around 80% were seen once. Sequenced input: CD8+ T cells sorted from blood. These receptors were collected from a woman aged 55-75 years with rheumatoid arthritis.

This sequence joins TRBV21-1 and TRBJ2-5; the table assigns TRBD1, which was not confirmed against the DNA. TRBV21-1 is tagged as a pseudogene. CDR3 length: 15 residues. The DNA of the CDR3 is TGTGCCAGCAGCAAAGAGGACAGGAGGCAAGAGACCCAGTACTTC. It yields the protein CASSKEDRRQETQYF.

The chain couples TRBV13 to TRBJ2-3; 7 bases are a match to TRBD1. The CDR3 has 15 amino acids. The V segment lost 2 bases and the J segment 4 bases; nucleotides outside the gene matches: 6. Per the germline V gene, CDR1 is PRHDT and CDR2 is FYEKMQ (reference sequence). The CDR3 loop reads CASSLTGEGPDTQYF. The CDR3 DNA reads as TGTGCCAGCAGCTTAACAGGGGAAGGGCCAGATACGCAGTATTTT.

The chain links TRBV6-1 to TRBJ2-3; TRBD1 might be the D (5 bases). The germline V and J ends were trimmed by 0 bases and 2 bases, with 15 bases remaining between them. From germline, CDR1 is MNHNS and CDR2 SASEGT. The CDR3 runs to 17 residues. The CDR3 loop reads CASSEAIGAHHTDTQYF. The DNA for the CDR3 is TGTGCCAGCAGTGAAGCGATAGGGGCACATCACACAGATACGCAGTATTTT.

The sample holds a few counts of this clone. This chain uses TRBV4-1 with TRBJ1-4; no reliable D call. This CDR3 region has 13 residues. The V end lost 2 bases, the J end lost 7 bases, and 8 bases lay between the germline ends. Germline values: CDR1 MGHRA, CDR2 YSYEKL. CDR3 amino acids: CASSQFGSEKLFF. The CDR3 region has the DNA TGCGCCAGCAGCCAATTTGGGAGTGAAAAACTGTTTTTT.

V and J are TRBV6-5 and TRBJ2-1; TRBD1 agrees at 10 bases. This CDR3 region has 15 residues. The J segment lost 6 bases and the V segment lost 4 bases, leaving 6 bases of the junction unmatched. Germline CDR1 and CDR2: MNHEY and SVGAGI. DNA of the CDR3: TGTGCCAGCAGTTTGACAGGGGGCGCAGGCAATGAGCAGTTCTTC. It translates to CASSLTGGAGNEQFF.

The chain couples TRBV27 to TRBJ2-1; 9 bases map to TRBD1. The germline V gene encodes CDR1 MNHEY and CDR2 SMNVEV (reference sequence). Trimming removed 7 bases from V and 4 bases from J; junction bases left unmatched: 5. The CDR3 has 14 amino acids. The CDR3 here is CASKRQGVYNEQFF. The CDR3 region has the DNA TGTGCCAGCAAACGACAGGGGGTGTACAATGAGCAGTTCTTC.

The chain has TRBV2 and TRBJ1-1, with unresolved D. CDR3 length: 13 amino acids. CDR1 and CDR2 (germline): SNHLY, FYNNEI. V shed 6 bases and J shed 11 bases, with 19 bases lying between them. Here the CDR3 DNA reads TGTGCCAGCAGATGGGAGGCTTGGGAAACGGCTTTCTTT. Protein sequence: CASRWEAWETAFF. Combining the CDR3 with reference TRBV2 and TRBJ1-1 gives the whole variable domain EPEVTQTPSHQVTQMGQEVILRCVPISNHLYFYWYRQILGQKVEFLVSFYNNEISEKSEIFDDQFSVERPDGSNFTLKIRSTKLEDSAMYFCASRWEAWETAFFGQGTRLTVV.

The chain joins TRBV28 to TRBJ2-7; possibly TRBD1 for D (6 bases). This CDR3 spans 15 amino acids. Trimming took 7 bases from V and 6 from J, leaving 22 bases between them. In germline, CDR1 is MDHEN, CDR2 SYDVKM. For the CDR3, the DNA is TGTGCCAGCACCCCCTCGGACAGCTTGAAGCGCGAGCAGTACTTC. Translation: CASTPSDSLKREQYF.

This clone was observed a single time. The genes are TRBV21-1 and TRBJ2-1; the table's TRBD1 call for D was not verified on the DNA. TRBV21-1 is deemed a pseudogene. The CDR3 spans 16 residues. CDR3 sequence reads: CASSGEGTGCDNEQFF. The CDR3 region has the DNA TGTGCCAGCAGCGGGGAGGGGACAGGTTGTGACAATGAGCAGTTCTTC.

This clone was detected a few times. The CDR3 DNA reads as TGTGCCAGCTCTACGATCTCTGGAAACACCATATATTTT. Encoded protein: CASSTISGNTIYF. The gene calls are TRBV28 and TRBJ1-3; no firm D call. The V end lost 8 bases, the J end lost 0 bases, and 8 bases lay between the germline ends. CDR1 MDHEN and CDR2 SYDVKM come from the germline V gene. CDR3 length equals 13 residues. The variable domain in full, with the rest retrieved from reference TRBV28 and TRBJ1-3, is DVKVTQSSRYLVKRTGEKVFLECVQDMDHENMFWYRQDPGLGLRLIYFSYDVKMKEKGDIPEGYSVSREKKERFSLILESASTNQTSMYLCASSTISGNTIYFGEGSWLTVV.

The sample holds a few counts of this clone. The chain uses TRBV28 and TRBJ2-7, with a tentative D call TRBD1 (7 bases). Germline assignment: CDR1 MDHEN and CDR2 SYDVKM. V gave up 5 bases and J gave up 4 bases, with 12 bases separating them. The CDR3 covers 13 residues. CDR3 DNA: TGTGCCAGCAGTAGGAGGGGGCATTACGAGCAGTACTTC. Protein product: CASSRRGHYEQYF.

The chain carries TRBV5-4 and TRBJ2-4; 9 bases are a match to TRBD2. This CDR3 is 14 amino acids long. Germline CDR1 and CDR2: SGHNT and YYREEE (reference sequence). Trimming removed 4 bases from V and 8 bases from J; junction bases left unmatched: 7. CDR3 coding DNA: TGTGCCAGCAGCCCGGGGACTAGCTCTGACATTCAGTACTTC. It yields the protein CASSPGTSSDIQYF. The full variable domain, completed using reference TRBV5-4 and TRBJ2-4, is ETGVTQSPTHLIKTRGQQVTLRCSSQSGHNTVSWYQQALGQGPQFIFQYYREEENGRGNFPPRFSGLQFPNYSSELNVNALELDDSALYLCASSPGTSSDIQYFGAGTRLSVL.

V gene TRBV4-1 combines with J gene TRBJ1-5; D not resolved. V gave up 0 bases and J gave up 1 base, with 10 bases separating them. Germline V gene sequence: CDR1 MGHRA, CDR2 YSYEKL. CDR3 length equals 16 residues. The CDR3 DNA follows: TGCGCCAGCAGCCAAGAAAGCCCGCTAAGCAATCAGCCCCAGCATTTT. Protein sequence: CASSQESPLSNQPQHF.

The chain combines TRBV5-1 with TRBJ1-2; D not resolved. The CDR3 is made up of 15 amino acids. The germline gives CDR1 SGHRS, CDR2 YFSETQ. V was trimmed by 1 base and J by 0 bases, leaving 10 bases between them. This CDR3 reads CASSLKSLANYGYTF. The CDR3 DNA reads as TGCGCCAGCAGCTTGAAGAGCTTAGCTAACTATGGCTACACCTTC.